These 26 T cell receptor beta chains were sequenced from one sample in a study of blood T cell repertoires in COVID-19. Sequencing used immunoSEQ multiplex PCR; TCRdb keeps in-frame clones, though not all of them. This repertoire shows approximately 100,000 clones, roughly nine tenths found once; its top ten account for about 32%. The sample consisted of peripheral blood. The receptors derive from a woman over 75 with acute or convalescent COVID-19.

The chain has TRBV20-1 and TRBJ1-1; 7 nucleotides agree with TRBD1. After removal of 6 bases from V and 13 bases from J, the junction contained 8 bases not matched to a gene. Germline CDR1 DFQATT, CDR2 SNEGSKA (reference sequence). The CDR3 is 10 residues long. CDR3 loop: CSAHRGRGFF. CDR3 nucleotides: TGCAGTGCCCACAGGGGAAGAGGTTTCTTT.

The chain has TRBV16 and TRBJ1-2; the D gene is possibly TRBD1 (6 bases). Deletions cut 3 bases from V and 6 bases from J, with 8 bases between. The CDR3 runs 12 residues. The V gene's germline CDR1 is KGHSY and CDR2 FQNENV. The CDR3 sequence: CASSQGAHGYTF. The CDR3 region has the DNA TGTGCCAGCAGCCAGGGGGCGCATGGCTACACCTTC.

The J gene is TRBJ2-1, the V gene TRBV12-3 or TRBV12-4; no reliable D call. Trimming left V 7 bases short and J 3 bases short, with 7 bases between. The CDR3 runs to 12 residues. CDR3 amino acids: CASKYSYNEQFF. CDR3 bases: TGTGCCAGCAAGTACAGCTACAATGAGCAGTTCTTC.

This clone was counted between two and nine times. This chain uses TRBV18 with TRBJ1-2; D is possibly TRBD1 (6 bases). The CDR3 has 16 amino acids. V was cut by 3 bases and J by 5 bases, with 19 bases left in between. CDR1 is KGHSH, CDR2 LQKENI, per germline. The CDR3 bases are TGTGCCAGCTCACCGGCCGCGTCGGGACAAGATTATGGCTACACCTTC. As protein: CASSPAASGQDYGYTF.

CDR3 DNA sequence: TGTGCCAGCAGTTACTTTCGGACCGGGGAGCTGTTTTTT. Translation gives CASSYFRTGELFF. The chain combines TRBV6-5 with TRBJ2-2, with D hard to call. Trimming stripped 1 base from V and 5 bases from J, with 5 bases between. The CDR3 is made up of 13 amino acids. Looked up from germline, CDR1 is MNHEY and CDR2 is SVGAGI.

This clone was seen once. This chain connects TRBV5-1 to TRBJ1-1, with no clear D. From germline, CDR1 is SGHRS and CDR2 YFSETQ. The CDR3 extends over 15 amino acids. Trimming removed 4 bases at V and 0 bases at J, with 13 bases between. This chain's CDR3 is CASSIQSGVNTEAFF. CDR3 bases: TGCGCCAGCAGCATCCAAAGCGGGGTGAACACTGAAGCTTTCTTT.

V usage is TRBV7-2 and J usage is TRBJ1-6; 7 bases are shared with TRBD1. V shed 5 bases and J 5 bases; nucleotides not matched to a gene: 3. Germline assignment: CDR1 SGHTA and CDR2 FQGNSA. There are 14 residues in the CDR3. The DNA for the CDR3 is TGTGCCAGCAGCCGGACAGGAGATAATTCACCCCTCCACTTT. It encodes CASSRTGDNSPLHF.

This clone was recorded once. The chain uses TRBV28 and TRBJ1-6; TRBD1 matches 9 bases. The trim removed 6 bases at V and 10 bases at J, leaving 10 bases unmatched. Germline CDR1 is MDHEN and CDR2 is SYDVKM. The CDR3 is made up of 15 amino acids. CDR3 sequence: CASRPRQGERSPLHF. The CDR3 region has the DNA TGTGCCAGCAGACCCAGACAGGGGGAAAGATCACCCCTCCACTTT.

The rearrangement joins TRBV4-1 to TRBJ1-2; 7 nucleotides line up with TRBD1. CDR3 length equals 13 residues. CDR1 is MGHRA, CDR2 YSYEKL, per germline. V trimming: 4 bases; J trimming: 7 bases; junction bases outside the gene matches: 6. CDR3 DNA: TGCGCCAGCAGCCCCGGGGACAGATCTGGCTACACCTTC. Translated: CASSPGDRSGYTF.

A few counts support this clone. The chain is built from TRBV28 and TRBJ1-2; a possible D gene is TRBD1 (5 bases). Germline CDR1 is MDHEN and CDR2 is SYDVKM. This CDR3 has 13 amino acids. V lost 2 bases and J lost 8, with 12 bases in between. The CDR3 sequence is CASSLGRKGGYTF. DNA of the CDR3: TGTGCCAGCAGTTTAGGGCGGAAGGGGGGCTACACCTTC.

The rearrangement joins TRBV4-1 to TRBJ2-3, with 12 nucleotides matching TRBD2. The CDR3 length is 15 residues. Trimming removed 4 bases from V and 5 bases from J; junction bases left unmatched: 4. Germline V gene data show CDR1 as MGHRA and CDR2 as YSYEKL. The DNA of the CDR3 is TGCGCCAGCAGCCTACTAGCGGGGGGCGTAGATACGCAGTATTTT. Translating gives CASSLLAGGVDTQYF.

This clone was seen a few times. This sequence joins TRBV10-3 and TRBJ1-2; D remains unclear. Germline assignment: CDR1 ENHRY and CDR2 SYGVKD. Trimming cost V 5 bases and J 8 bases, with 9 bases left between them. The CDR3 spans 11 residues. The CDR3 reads CAISKGGGYTF. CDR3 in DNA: TGTGCCATCAGTAAAGGAGGGGGCTACACCTTC.

CDR3 protein: CASPTSSDNEQFF. The CDR3 DNA reads as TGTGCTAGCCCGACTAGTTCCGACAATGAGCAGTTCTTC. The V gene is TRBV12-5, the J gene TRBJ2-1; tentative D call: TRBD2 (6 bases). CDR3 length: 13 amino acids. With 9 bases removed from V and 5 bases from J, the gap between germline ends came to 14 bases. Germline CDR1 LGHNT, CDR2 FRNRAP.

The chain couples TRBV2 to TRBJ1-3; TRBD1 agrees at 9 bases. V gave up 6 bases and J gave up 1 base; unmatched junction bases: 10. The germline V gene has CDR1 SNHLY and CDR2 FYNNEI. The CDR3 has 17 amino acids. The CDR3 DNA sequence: TGTGCCAGCAGGGCCCCGGGACAGGGCGGTTCTGGAAACACCATATATTTT. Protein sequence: CASRAPGQGGSGNTIYF.

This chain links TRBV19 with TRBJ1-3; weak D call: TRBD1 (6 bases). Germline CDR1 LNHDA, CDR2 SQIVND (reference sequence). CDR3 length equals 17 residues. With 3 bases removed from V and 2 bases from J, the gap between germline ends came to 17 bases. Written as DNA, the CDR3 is TGTGCCAGTAGTATCGAGACAGGTCCGCGCACTGGAAACACCATATATTTT. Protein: CASSIETGPRTGNTIYF. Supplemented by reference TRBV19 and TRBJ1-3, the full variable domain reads DGGITQSPKYLFRKEGQNVTLSCEQNLNHDAMYWYRQDPGQGLRLIYYSQIVNDFQKGDIAEGYSVSREKKESFPLTVTSAQKNPTAFYLCASSIETGPRTGNTIYFGEGSWLTVV.

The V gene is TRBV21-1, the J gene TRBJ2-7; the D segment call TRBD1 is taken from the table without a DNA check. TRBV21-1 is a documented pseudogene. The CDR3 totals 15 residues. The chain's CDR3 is CASSTTGQPAYEQYF. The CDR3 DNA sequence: TGTGCCAGCAGCACCACGGGACAGCCCGCCTACGAGCAGTACTTC.

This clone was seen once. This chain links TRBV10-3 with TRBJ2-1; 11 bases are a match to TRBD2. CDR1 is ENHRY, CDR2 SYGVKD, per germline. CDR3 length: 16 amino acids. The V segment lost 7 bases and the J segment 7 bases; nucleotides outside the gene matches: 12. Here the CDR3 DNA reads TGTGCCATCACGCCCAGATATAGCGGGGGGGGTAATGAGCAGTTCTTC. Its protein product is CAITPRYSGGGNEQFF.

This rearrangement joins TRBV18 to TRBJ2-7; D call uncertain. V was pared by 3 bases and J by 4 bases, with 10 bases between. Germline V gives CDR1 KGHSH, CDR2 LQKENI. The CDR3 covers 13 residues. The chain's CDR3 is CASSPGADYEQYF. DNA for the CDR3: TGTGCCAGCTCACCTGGTGCGGATTACGAGCAGTACTTC. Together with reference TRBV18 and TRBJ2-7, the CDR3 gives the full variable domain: NAGVMQNPRHLVRRRGQEARLRCSPMKGHSHVYWYRQLPEEGLKFMVYLQKENIIDESGMPKERFSAEFPKEGPSILRIQQVVRGDSAAYFCASSPGADYEQYFGPGTRLTVT.

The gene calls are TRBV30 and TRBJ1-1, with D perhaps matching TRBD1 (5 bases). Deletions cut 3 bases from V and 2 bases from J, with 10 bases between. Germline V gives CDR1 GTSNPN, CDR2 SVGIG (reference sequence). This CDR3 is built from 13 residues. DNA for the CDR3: TGTGCCTGGAGCGGGGGTCCTAACACTGAAGCTTTCTTT. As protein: CAWSGGPNTEAFF.

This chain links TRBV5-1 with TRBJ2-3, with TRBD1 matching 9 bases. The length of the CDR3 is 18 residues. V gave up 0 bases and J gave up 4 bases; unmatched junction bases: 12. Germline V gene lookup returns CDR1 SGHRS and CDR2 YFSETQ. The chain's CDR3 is CASSLVPAGTGLADTQYF. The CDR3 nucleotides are TGCGCCAGCAGCTTGGTCCCCGCCGGGACAGGGTTGGCAGATACGCAGTATTTT.

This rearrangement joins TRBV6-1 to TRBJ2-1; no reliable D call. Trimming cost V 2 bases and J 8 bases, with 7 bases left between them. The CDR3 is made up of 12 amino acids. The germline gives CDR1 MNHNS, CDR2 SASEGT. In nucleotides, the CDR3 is TGTGCCAGCAGTGAACTACTACATGAGCAGTTCTTC. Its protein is CASSELLHEQFF.

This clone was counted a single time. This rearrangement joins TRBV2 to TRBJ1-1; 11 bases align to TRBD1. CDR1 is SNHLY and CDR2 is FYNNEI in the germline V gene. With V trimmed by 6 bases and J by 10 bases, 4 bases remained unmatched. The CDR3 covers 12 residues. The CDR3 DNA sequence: TGTGCCAGCAGCTGGACAGGGGGCTTAGCTTTCTTT. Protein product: CASSWTGGLAFF.

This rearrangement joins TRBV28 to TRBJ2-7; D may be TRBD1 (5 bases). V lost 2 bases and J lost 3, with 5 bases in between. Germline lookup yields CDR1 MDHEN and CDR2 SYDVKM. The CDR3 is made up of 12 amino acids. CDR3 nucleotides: TGTGCCAGCAGTTTAAGGGGCTACGAGCAGTACTTC. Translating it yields CASSLRGYEQYF.

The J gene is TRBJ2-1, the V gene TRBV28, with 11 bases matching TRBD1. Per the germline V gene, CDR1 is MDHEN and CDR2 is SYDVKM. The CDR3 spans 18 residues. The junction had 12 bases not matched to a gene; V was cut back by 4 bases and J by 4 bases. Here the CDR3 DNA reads TGTGCCAGCAGTTCCCCTTCACCGGGACAGGGGGTGTACAATGAGCAGTTCTTC. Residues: CASSSPSPGQGVYNEQFF.

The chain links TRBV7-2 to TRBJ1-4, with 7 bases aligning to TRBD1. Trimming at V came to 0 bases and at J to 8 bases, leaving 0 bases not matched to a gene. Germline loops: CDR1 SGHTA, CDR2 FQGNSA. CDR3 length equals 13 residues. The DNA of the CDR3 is TGTGCCAGCAGCTTAGCAGGGGGCGAAAAACTGTTTTTT. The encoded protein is CASSLAGGEKLFF. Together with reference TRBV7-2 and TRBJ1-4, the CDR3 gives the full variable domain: GAGVSQSPSNKVTEKGKDVELRCDPISGHTALYWYRQSLGQGLEFLIYFQGNSAPDKSGLPSDRFSAERTGGSVSTLTIQRTQQEDSAVYLCASSLAGGEKLFFGSGTQLSVL.

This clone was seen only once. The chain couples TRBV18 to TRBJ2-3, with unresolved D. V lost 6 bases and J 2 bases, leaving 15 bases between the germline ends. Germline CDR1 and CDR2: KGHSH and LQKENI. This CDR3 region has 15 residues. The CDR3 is CASSPRVASTDTQYF. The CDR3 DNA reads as TGTGCCAGCTCCCCTCGAGTAGCTTCCACAGATACGCAGTATTTT.